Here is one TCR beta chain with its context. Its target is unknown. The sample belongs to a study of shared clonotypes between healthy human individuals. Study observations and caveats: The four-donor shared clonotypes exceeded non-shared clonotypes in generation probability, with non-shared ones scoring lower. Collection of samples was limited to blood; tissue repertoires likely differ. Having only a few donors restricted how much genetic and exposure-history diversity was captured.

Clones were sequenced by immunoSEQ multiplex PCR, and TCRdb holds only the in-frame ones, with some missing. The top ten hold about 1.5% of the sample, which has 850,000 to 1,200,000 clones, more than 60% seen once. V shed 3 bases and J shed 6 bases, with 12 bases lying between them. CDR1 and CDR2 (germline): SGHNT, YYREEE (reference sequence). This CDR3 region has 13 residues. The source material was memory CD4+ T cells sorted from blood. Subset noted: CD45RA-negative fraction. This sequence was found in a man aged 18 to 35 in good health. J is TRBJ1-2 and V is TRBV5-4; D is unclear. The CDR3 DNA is TGTGCCAGCAGCTCCGCGCTGGCAAATGGCTACACCTTC. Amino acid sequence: CASSSALANGYTF.